This TCR beta chain was sequenced in a study of cytomegalovirus exposure and HLA in healthy donors. The germline gives CDR1 SGHAT, CDR2 FQNNGV. Trimming took 3 bases from V and 7 from J; bases not matched to a gene: 8. CDR3 length: 15 amino acids. As regards this clone: As yet, its antigen is unknown.

Overall study results and limits: In vitro, three CMV-associated chains proved specific for CMV antigens. Rare TCR sequences predominated, though certain public TCRs were found in many donors. The study listed 150 to 200 cytomegalovirus-associated TCR beta chains.

Repertoires were generated with immunoSEQ multiplex PCR, while TCRdb's copy carries only in-frame clones and drops some. The sample shows about 50,000 clones, about 91% of them seen only once. The donors were part of the validation cohort, which consisted of under 150 subjects and was separate from the first cohort of 666 subjects. The source is a man aged 18 to 29 in good health and CMV-seronegative. The specimen sequenced was PBMCs. V and J are TRBV11-2 and TRBJ2-1, with 8 nucleotides matching TRBD2. The CDR3 DNA sequence: TGTGCCAGCAGCTTTACGGGGGGGTCAGGGAATGAGCAGTTCTTC. This translates into CASSFTGGSGNEQFF.